The source of this TCR beta chain is a study of OX40 agonist ivuxolimab in advanced cancers. The assay was immunoSEQ multiplex PCR, and TCRdb's table has in-frame clones only and misses some. The sample has about 44,000 clones, approximately 80% seen once. General study results and limits: Expanded peripheral T-cell antigen specificity went undetermined.

Remarks on this clone: Its antigen remains unknown.

Here the sequenced sample was CD4+ or CD8+ T cells sorted from blood, taken in a trial of the OX40 agonist ivuxolimab. The source of this sequence is an adult with an advanced solid tumor such as melanoma, head and neck, liver or kidney cancer.

The CDR3 DNA is TGTGCCAGCCGGACAGTGGGCCTAGAGGGCAACGAGCAGTACTTC. Its translation is CASRTVGLEGNEQYF. The rearrangement joins TRBV28 to TRBJ2-7; D is possibly TRBD1 (6 bases). This CDR3 contains 15 residues. Germline V gene sequence: CDR1 MDHEN, CDR2 SYDVKM. Trimming cost V 8 bases and J 5 bases, with 22 bases left between them.